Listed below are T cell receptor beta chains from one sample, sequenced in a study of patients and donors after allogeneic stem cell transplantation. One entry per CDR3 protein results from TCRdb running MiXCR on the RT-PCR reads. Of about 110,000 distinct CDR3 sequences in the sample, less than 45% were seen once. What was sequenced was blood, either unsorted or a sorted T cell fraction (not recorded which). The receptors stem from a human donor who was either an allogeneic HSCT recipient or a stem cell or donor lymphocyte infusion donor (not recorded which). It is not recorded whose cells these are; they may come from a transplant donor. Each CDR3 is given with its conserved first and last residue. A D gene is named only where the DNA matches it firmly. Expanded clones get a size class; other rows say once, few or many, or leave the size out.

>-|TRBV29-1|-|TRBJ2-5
CSVANSLWETQYF
TGCAGCGTCGCGAACAGCCTCTGGGAGACCCAGTACTTC
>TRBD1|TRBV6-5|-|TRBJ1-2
CASSYSRGQYGYTF
TGTGCCAGCAGTTACTCGAGGGGGCAATATGGCTACACCTTC
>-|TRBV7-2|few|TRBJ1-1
CASSLDIVRGTEAFF
TGTGCCAGCAGCTTAGATATTGTTCGTGGGACTGAAGCTTTCTTT
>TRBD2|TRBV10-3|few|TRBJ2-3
CAIRRDYTDTQYF
TGTGCCATCAGAAGGGACTACACAGATACGCAGTATTTT
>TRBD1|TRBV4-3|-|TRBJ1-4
CASSQAGTGNEKLFF
TGCGCCAGCAGCCAAGCCGGGACAGGGAATGAAAAACTGTTTTTT
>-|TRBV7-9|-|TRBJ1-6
CASSAAVSPLHF
TGTGCCAGCAGCGCCGCAGTTTCACCCCTCCACTTT
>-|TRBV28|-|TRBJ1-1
CASSAPRRTEAFF
TGTGCCAGCAGCGCCCCGAGACGGACTGAAGCTTTCTTT
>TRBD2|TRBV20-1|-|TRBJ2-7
CSTQALAVTYEQYF
TGCAGTACCCAGGCACTAGCGGTAACCTACGAGCAGTACTTC
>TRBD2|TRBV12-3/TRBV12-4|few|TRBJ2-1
CASSFLAGGNEQFF
TGTGCCAGCAGTTTTTTAGCGGGGGGCAATGAGCAGTTCTTC
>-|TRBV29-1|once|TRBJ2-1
CSVGGWSRNNERFF
TGCAGCGTTGGGGGCTGGTCCCGGAACAATGAGCGGTTCTTC
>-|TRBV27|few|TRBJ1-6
CASRSPGAGYNSPLHF
TGTGCCAGCAGATCCCCGGGAGCTGGCTATAATTCACCCCTCCACTTT
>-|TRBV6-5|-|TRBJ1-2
CASSSGGGYTF
TGTGCCAGCAGCTCCGGGGGTGGCTACACCTTC
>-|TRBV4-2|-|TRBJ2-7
CASSQAPLGPIYEQYF
TGTGCCAGCAGCCAAGCCCCCCTGGGGCCAATCTACGAGCAGTACTTC
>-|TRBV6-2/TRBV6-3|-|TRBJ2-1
CASSPNGPGNEQFF
TGTGCCAGCAGTCCCAACGGGCCTGGCAATGAGCAGTTCTTC
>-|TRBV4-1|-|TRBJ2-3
CASSRTGGGSTDTQYF
TGCGCCAGCAGCCGCACCGGGGGCGGGAGTACAGATACGCAGTATTTT
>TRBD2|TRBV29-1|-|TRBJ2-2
CSVLSGTGELFF
TGCAGCGTTCTTAGCGGGACCGGGGAGCTGTTTTTT
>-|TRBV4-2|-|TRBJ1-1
CASSPSRGVGTEAFF
TGTGCCAGCAGCCCCAGTAGGGGGGTTGGAACTGAAGCTTTCTTT
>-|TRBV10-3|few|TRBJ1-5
CAIRSGSNQPQHF
TGTGCCATCAGGTCTGGGAGCAATCAGCCCCAGCATTTT
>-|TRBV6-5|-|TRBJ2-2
CASSPWAPTGELFF
TGTGCCAGCAGTCCCTGGGCCCCCACCGGGGAGCTGTTTTTT
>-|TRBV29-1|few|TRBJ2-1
CSVGDREQFF
TGCAGCGTTGGGGACCGAGAGCAGTTCTTC
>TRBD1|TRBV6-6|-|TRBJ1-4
CASSRQGPNEKLFF
TGTGCCAGCAGTAGACAGGGCCCAAATGAAAAACTGTTTTTT
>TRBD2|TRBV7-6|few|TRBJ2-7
CASSPGGRGLSYEQYF
TGTGCCAGCAGCCCCGGGGGGAGGGGACTTTCCTACGAGCAGTACTTC
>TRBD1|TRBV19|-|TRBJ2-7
CASSSPGQGVYERYF
TGTGCCAGTAGTTCTCCGGGACAGGGGGTCTACGAGCGGTACTTC
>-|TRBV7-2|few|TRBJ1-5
CASSSFLHTLHQPQHF
TGTGCCAGCAGCTCCTTCCTTCACACCCTCCATCAGCCCCAGCATTTT
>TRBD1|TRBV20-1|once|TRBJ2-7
CARGTGRREQYF
TGTGCTAGAGGGACAGGGCGGCGCGAGCAGTACTTC
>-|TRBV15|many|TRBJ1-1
CATSRDMGEAFF
TGTGCCACCAGCAGAGATATGGGTGAAGCTTTCTTT
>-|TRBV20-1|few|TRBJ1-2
CSATRDLGHGYTF
TGCAGTGCTACACGGGACCTTGGGCATGGCTACACCTTC
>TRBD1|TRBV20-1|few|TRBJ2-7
CSASLGTGAGEQYF
TGCAGTGCTAGTCTAGGGACAGGGGCCGGCGAGCAGTACTTC
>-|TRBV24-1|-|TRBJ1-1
CATSDTGMNTEAFF
TGTGCCACCAGTGACACAGGGATGAACACTGAAGCTTTCTTT
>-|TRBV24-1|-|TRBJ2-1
CATSDLYRDNEQFF
TGTGCCACCAGTGATTTGTACAGGGACAATGAGCAGTTCTTC
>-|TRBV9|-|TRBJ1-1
CASSVKDIGYPNTEAFF
TGTGCCAGCAGCGTAAAGGACATCGGGTATCCGAACACTGAAGCTTTCTTT
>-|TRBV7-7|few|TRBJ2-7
CASSLSGLDEQYF
TGTGCCAGCAGCCTGTCAGGGTTGGACGAGCAGTACTTC
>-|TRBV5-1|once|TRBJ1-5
CASSIDGWQPQHF
TGCGCCAGCAGCATTGATGGATGGCAGCCCCAGCATTTT
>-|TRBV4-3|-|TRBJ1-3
CASSQGRAGNTIYF
TGCGCCAGCAGCCAAGGCAGGGCTGGAAACACCATATATTTT
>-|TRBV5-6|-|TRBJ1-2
CASSIPLQGIYGYTF
TGTGCCAGCAGCATCCCGCTACAGGGCATCTATGGCTACACCTTC
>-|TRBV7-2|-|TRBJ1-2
CASSPRPGGVKNYGYTF
TGTGCCAGCAGCCCGCGACCGGGAGGAGTGAAGAACTATGGCTACACCTTC
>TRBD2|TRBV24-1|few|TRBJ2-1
CATSAAGGPRNEQFF
TGTGCCACCAGTGCAGCGGGAGGGCCCAGGAATGAGCAGTTCTTC
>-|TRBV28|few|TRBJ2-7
CASSPWTDFVREQYF
TGTGCCAGCAGTCCCTGGACTGACTTTGTGCGCGAGCAGTACTTC
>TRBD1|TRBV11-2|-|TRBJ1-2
CASIPWPRPDRGGYGYTF
TGTGCCAGCATCCCGTGGCCGAGGCCGGACAGGGGTGGCTATGGCTACACCTTC
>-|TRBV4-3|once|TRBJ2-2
CASSQAPSVNTGELFF
TGCGCCAGCAGCCAAGCGCCTTCAGTGAACACCGGGGAGCTGTTTTTT
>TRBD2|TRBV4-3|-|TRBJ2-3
CASSQVGGLGTDTQYF
TGCGCCAGCAGCCAAGTCGGCGGACTAGGAACAGATACGCAGTATTTT
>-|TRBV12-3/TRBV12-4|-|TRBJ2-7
CASSLTQGLTSYEQYF
TGTGCCAGCAGTTTAACTCAAGGACTGACCTCCTACGAGCAGTACTTC
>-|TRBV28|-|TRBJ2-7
CASSPGWTTTYEQYF
TGTGCCAGCAGCCCGGGGTGGACGACCACCTACGAGCAGTACTTC
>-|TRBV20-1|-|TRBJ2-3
CSARDGATDTQYF
TGCAGTGCTAGAGATGGAGCCACAGATACGCAGTATTTT
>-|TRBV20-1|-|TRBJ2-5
CSARVLAGTQYF
TGCAGTGCTAGAGTACTGGCGGGGACCCAGTACTTC
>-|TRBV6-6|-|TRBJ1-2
CASTAGDGYTF
TGTGCCAGCACAGCGGGGGATGGCTACACCTTC
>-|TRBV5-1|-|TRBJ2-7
CASNAAEPSYEQYF
TGCGCCAGCAATGCAGCGGAGCCCTCCTACGAGCAGTACTTC
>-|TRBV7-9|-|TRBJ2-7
CASSLENGVKKQYF
TGTGCCAGCAGCTTAGAGAATGGGGTTAAGAAGCAGTACTTC
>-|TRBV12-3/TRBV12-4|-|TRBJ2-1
CASSLVRYSYNEQFF
TGTGCCAGCAGTTTAGTGAGGTACTCCTACAATGAGCAGTTCTTC
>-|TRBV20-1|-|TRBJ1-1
CSARYLGAPNTEAFF
TGCAGTGCTAGGTATCTGGGGGCCCCGAACACTGAAGCTTTCTTT
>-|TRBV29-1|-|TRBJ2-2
CSVEDRGNTGELFF
TGCAGCGTTGAAGACAGAGGTAACACCGGGGAGCTGTTTTTT
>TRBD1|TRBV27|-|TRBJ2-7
CASSLSGTGAYEQYF
TGTGCCAGCAGTTTATCGGGGACAGGGGCCTACGAGCAGTACTTC
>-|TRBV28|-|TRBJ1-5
CASSLRARNQPQHF
TGTGCCAGCAGTCTAAGGGCCCGCAATCAGCCCCAGCATTTT
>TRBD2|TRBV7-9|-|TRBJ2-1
CASSLAALAGAGDEQFF
TGTGCCAGCAGCTTAGCCGCACTAGCGGGAGCAGGCGATGAGCAGTTCTTC